Below are 22 T cell receptor beta chains sequenced from a single sample in a study of long-term antiretroviral therapy in people with HIV. Investigators performed immunoSEQ version v3.0 at survey level. Using immunoSEQ multiplex PCR, the repertoire was profiled, and TCRdb retains in-frame clones only, with some absent. The table has 25,000 to 35,000 clones, roughly 88% seen once. This specimen consisted of unsorted PBMCs, obtained 0.8 years before starting antiretroviral therapy. The source of these receptors is a man aged 18 to 30 with HIV.

V usage is TRBV5-4 and J usage is TRBJ2-2; D ambiguous. V shed 0 bases and J shed 7 bases, with 7 bases lying between them. The CDR3 contains 13 residues. Looked up from germline, CDR1 is SGHNT and CDR2 is YYREEE (reference sequence). The CDR3 protein is CASSLVVSGELFF. DNA for the CDR3: TGTGCCAGCAGCTTGGTGGTCAGCGGGGAGCTGTTTTTT.

The chain joins TRBV18 to TRBJ2-1, with 7 nucleotides matching TRBD2. Germline CDR1 and CDR2: KGHSH and LQKENI. The CDR3 runs 16 residues. Trimming cost V 1 base and J 8 bases; bases outside gene matches: 11. The CDR3, as DNA: TGTGCCAGCTCACCACTTCGAGCGGGGCCCGGGGATGAGCAGTTCTTC. Amino acids: CASSPLRAGPGDEQFF.

The gene calls are TRBV30 and TRBJ2-5; D tentatively reads TRBD1 or TRBD2 (5 bases each). CDR3 length equals 15 residues. Looked up from germline, CDR1 is GTSNPN and CDR2 is SVGIG (reference sequence). The V and J ends lost 3 bases and 11 bases respectively, with 25 bases between them. The CDR3 loop is CAWRADDMGGGEQYF. The DNA of the CDR3 is TGTGCCTGGAGAGCGGACGACATGGGTGGGGGAGAGCAGTACTTC.

J is TRBJ1-2 and V is TRBV16; 9 bases are shared with TRBD1. CDR3 length: 15 residues. Germline CDR1 is KGHSY and CDR2 is FQNENV. V lost 1 base and J lost 4; bases outside the gene matches: 4. The chain's CDR3 is CASSQYGTGLYGYTF. CDR3 nucleotides: TGTGCCAGCAGCCAATATGGGACAGGGCTCTATGGCTACACCTTC.

This rearrangement joins TRBV29-1 to TRBJ2-7; D may be TRBD1 (6 bases). The CDR3 has 13 amino acids. Germline V gene sequence: CDR1 SQVTM, CDR2 ANQGSEA. With 5 bases removed from V and 7 bases from J, the gap between germline ends came to 18 bases. The CDR3 loop is CSVCWTAETEQYF. The CDR3 coding sequence is TGCAGCGTTTGTTGGACAGCGGAAACTGAGCAGTACTTC.

The chain employs TRBV12-5 and TRBJ1-1, with a tentative D call TRBD1 (5 bases). Trimming shortened V by 2 bases and J by 4 bases, and 26 bases separated the two germline ends. The CDR3 is made up of 19 amino acids. Germline-derived CDR1 and CDR2 are LGHNT and FRNRAP. CDR3 bases: TGTGCTAGTGGTTTGCCACCGGGACGGCTACGGCGGAAGGGCACTGAAGCTTTCTTT. It translates to CASGLPPGRLRRKGTEAFF.

The chain uses TRBV29-1 and TRBJ2-7; TRBD2 aligns across 8 bases. The V segment lost 6 bases and the J segment 3 bases; nucleotides outside the gene matches: 10. In germline, CDR1 is SQVTM, CDR2 ANQGSEA. The CDR3 runs to 14 residues. The CDR3 loop reads CSVLFGSGSYEQYF. CDR3 sequence (DNA): TGCAGCGTCCTATTTGGCAGCGGGAGCTACGAGCAGTACTTC.

In its sample, this clone was seen once. The CDR3 DNA reads TGCGCCAGCAGCCGTACGCTAGCGGGGGGGACTTTTTACGGAGATACGCAGTATTTT. Protein product: CASSRTLAGGTFYGDTQYF. This chain links TRBV4-3 with TRBJ2-3, with 12 bases fitting TRBD2. The germline CDR1 and CDR2 sequences are LGHNA and YSLEER. The length of the CDR3 is 19 residues. V gave up 4 bases and J gave up 5 bases; unmatched junction bases: 16.

In its sample, this clone was seen a few times. The chain uses TRBV7-9 and TRBJ2-7, with D possibly matching TRBD2 (7 bases). This CDR3 is 12 amino acids long. The germline CDR1 and CDR2 sequences are SEHNR and FQNEAQ (reference sequence). Trimming took 5 bases from V and 6 from J, leaving 11 bases between them. CDR3 region: CASSQRGAEQYF. The CDR3, as DNA: TGTGCCAGCAGCCAACGGGGGGCCGAGCAGTACTTC. The full variable domain, in which reference TRBV7-9 and TRBJ2-7 provide the parts outside the CDR3, is DTGVSQNPRHKITKRGQNVTFRCDPISEHNRLYWYRQTLGQGPEFLTYFQNEAQLEKSRLLSDRFSAERPKGSFSTLEIQRTEQGDSAMYLCASSQRGAEQYFGPGTRLTVT.

V is TRBV7-9 and J is TRBJ2-1, with D possibly TRBD2 on 6 matching bases. V was shortened by 11 bases and J by 6 bases, with 17 bases between the two germline ends. CDR1 and CDR2 (germline): SEHNR, FQNEAQ (reference sequence). The CDR3 is 13 residues long. This CDR3 reads CAHSGRDFNEQFF. CDR3 nucleotides: TGTGCCCACAGCGGGCGGGACTTCAATGAGCAGTTCTTC.

The rearrangement joins TRBV6-5 to TRBJ1-5; 8 positions agree with TRBD1. With V trimmed by 7 bases and J by 2 bases, 4 bases remained unmatched. From germline, CDR1 is MNHEY and CDR2 SVGAGI. The CDR3 contains 14 residues. In DNA form, the CDR3 reads TGTGCCAGCAAGGACAGGGCCGGCAATCAGCCCCAGCATTTT. Translated: CASKDRAGNQPQHF.

The chain carries TRBV11-2 and TRBJ2-5; D perhaps matches TRBD1 (5 bases). The CDR3 loop spans 14 amino acids. Deletions cut 2 bases from V and 4 bases from J, with 11 bases between. Germline values: CDR1 SGHAT, CDR2 FQNNGV. The DNA for the CDR3 is TGTGCCAGCAGCTTATTGGGGCAGGTAGAGACCCAGTACTTC. It encodes CASSLLGQVETQYF.

The chain combines TRBV19 with TRBJ1-1; D gene ambiguous. Germline CDR1 is LNHDA and CDR2 is SQIVND (reference sequence). There are 14 residues in the CDR3. Trimming shortened V by 6 bases and J by 2 bases, and 13 bases separated the two germline ends. The CDR3 here is CASRRVSGNTEAFF. In DNA, the CDR3 is TGTGCCAGTAGGAGGGTGTCGGGAAACACTGAAGCTTTCTTT.

V gene TRBV2 combines with J gene TRBJ2-7, with unresolved D. The ends were cut back, 6 bases at V and 5 bases at J, with 8 bases in the middle. The CDR3 is 11 amino acids. The germline V gene encodes CDR1 SNHLY and CDR2 FYNNEI. The DNA of the CDR3 is TGTGCCAGCAGCGGCTGGAACGAGCAGTACTTC. As protein: CASSGWNEQYF.

The chain is built from TRBV6-1 and TRBJ2-3; D remains unclear. Germline loops: CDR1 MNHNS, CDR2 SASEGT. The CDR3 is 15 residues long. Trimming pared 2 bases from V and 2 bases from J, leaving 11 bases between. CDR3: CASSERAVSTDTQYF. The CDR3 nucleotides read TGTGCCAGCAGTGAACGAGCCGTGTCCACAGATACGCAGTATTTT.

This chain uses TRBV5-4 with TRBJ2-3; 7 bases are shared with TRBD1. The CDR3 has 13 amino acids. Germline assignment: CDR1 SGHNT and CDR2 YYREEE (reference sequence). The junction had 2 bases not matched to a gene; V was cut back by 3 bases and J by 4 bases. CDR3 coding DNA: TGTGCCAGCAGCTACGACAGGGCAGATACGCAGTATTTT. Protein: CASSYDRADTQYF.

CDR3 bases: TGCGCCAGCAGCCTGGACAGGGGCTACGAGCAGTACTTC. Translated: CASSLDRGYEQYF. The chain combines TRBV5-1 with TRBJ2-7; 9 bases align to TRBD1. Germline CDR1 and CDR2: SGHRS and YFSETQ. The CDR3 extends over 13 amino acids. After removal of 4 bases from V and 3 bases from J, the junction contained 2 bases not matched to a gene.

The chain links TRBV2 to TRBJ2-7; no reliable D call. Trimming left V 1 base short and J 6 bases short, with 10 bases between. CDR3 size: 13 residues. The germline CDR1 and CDR2 sequences are SNHLY and FYNNEI. Here the CDR3 reads CASSEGRVPEQYF. CDR3 nucleotide sequence: TGTGCCAGCAGTGAAGGTAGAGTACCCGAGCAGTACTTC. Together with reference TRBV2 and TRBJ2-7, the CDR3 gives the full variable domain: EPEVTQTPSHQVTQMGQEVILRCVPISNHLYFYWYRQILGQKVEFLVSFYNNEISEKSEIFDDQFSVERPDGSNFTLKIRSTKLEDSAMYFCASSEGRVPEQYFGPGTRLTVT.

The chain recombines TRBV11-2 with TRBJ2-1; TRBD1 is a possible D gene (6 bases). The germline V and J ends were trimmed by 5 bases and 8 bases, with 13 bases remaining between them. Germline loops: CDR1 SGHAT, CDR2 FQNNGV. The CDR3 has 13 amino acids. DNA for the CDR3: TGTGCCAGCAGCCTTCTTGGGGGCTATGAGCAGTTCTTC. This gives the protein CASSLLGGYEQFF.

V usage is TRBV5-5 and J usage is TRBJ2-1, with 11 bases lining up with TRBD2. The CDR3 sequence is 16 residues long. The germline CDR1 and CDR2 sequences are SGHKS and YYEKEE (reference sequence). Trimming removed 2 bases from V and 5 bases from J; junction bases left unmatched: 6. The CDR3 sequence is CASSFSGRANNNEQFF. In nucleotides, the CDR3 is TGTGCCAGCAGCTTTAGCGGGAGGGCCAATAACAATGAGCAGTTCTTC.

This clone was observed once. V gene TRBV7-8 combines with J gene TRBJ1-1, with D possibly TRBD1 on 6 matching bases. The V end lost 1 base, the J end lost 9 bases, and 9 bases lay between the germline ends. The CDR3 runs to 12 residues. Germline V gives CDR1 SGHVS, CDR2 FQNEAQ. The DNA of the CDR3 is TGTGCCAGCAGCTTAGTGGGGGCCCAAGCTTTCTTT. It yields the protein CASSLVGAQAFF.

The J gene is TRBJ1-1, the V gene TRBV11-2, with D possibly TRBD1 on 5 matching bases. Trimming shortened V by 1 base and J by 4 bases, and 10 bases separated the two germline ends. CDR1 SGHAT and CDR2 FQNNGV come from the germline V gene. The length of the CDR3 is 14 residues. CDR3 sequence reads: CASSLVRGFTEAFF. The CDR3 DNA reads as TGTGCCAGCAGCTTAGTTAGGGGTTTCACTGAAGCTTTCTTT.